This T cell receptor (beta chain) is from a study of Tregs in tolerant kidney transplant recipients. About the study: Mixed chimerism was transient after nonmyeloablative marrow transplants from related graft donors. Regarding the study as a whole: Nucleotide sequences could not be compared across some patients' samples due to primer changes. Antigen-driven expansion was suggested because donor-specific Tregs expanded more than all Tregs in tolerant patients.

Unstimulated Tregs (CD4+CD25+CD127-) and CD4+CD25- non-Tregs were sorted from PBMCs. Generated by immunoSEQ multiplex PCR, the TCRdb table keeps only in-frame clones and is missing some. Of some 70,000 clones listed, 92% are singletons. Notes on this clone: Its target is unknown.

This clonotype was sampled from a human donor who received a combined kidney and bone marrow transplant. The sequences come from CD8+ T cells from blood, collected before the transplant.

CDR3 sequence (DNA): TGTGCCAGCAGTTTCGTACAGGACAATGAGCAGTTCTTC. Translation gives CASSFVQDNEQFF. The V and J genes are TRBV6-5 and TRBJ2-1; perhaps TRBD1 as D (5 bases). V was pared by 4 bases and J by 5 bases, with 9 bases between. Germline V gene lookup returns CDR1 MNHEY and CDR2 SVGAGI. This CDR3 comprises 13 residues.